Following are 2 T cell receptor beta chains from one sample sequenced in a study of T cells in women clearing cervical HPV infection. Here immunoSEQ multiplex PCR was the method, and the copy in TCRdb shows in-frame clones only, minus some. The ten most abundant clones cover 1.6% of a sample with just under 35,000 clones. Sequencing input: blood buffy coat. Receptor source: a woman aged 18-70 years with a cervical HPV16 infection that either progressed to CIN3+ or cleared (not recorded which).

Points on this clone: Read data end 3 residues before the CDR3 end; the end is taken from the germline J gene. The rearrangement joins TRBV6-2 or TRBV6-3 to TRBJ2-1; weak D call: TRBD1 (6 bases). Germline V CDR1 and CDR2: MNHEY, SVGEGT. This CDR3 comprises 15 residues. Trimming shortened V by 6 bases and J by 6 bases, and 18 bases separated the two germline ends. CDR3 sequence: CASSQTGTGPNEQFF. The sequenced part of the CDR3 DNA is TGTGCCAGCAGCCAAACAGGGACCGGACCCAATGAG.

Concerning this clone: The read finishes 3 residues shy of the CDR3 end, and the germline J gene is used to complete it. The rearrangement joins TRBV5-6 to TRBJ1-1; D is perhaps TRBD1 (5 bases). V lost 7 bases and J lost 1, with 11 bases in between. Germline CDR1 SGHDT, CDR2 YYEEEE. There are 13 residues in the CDR3. The CDR3 bases that were read are TGTGCCAGCCGGCGGGGGTCGAACACTGAA. It yields the protein CASRRGSNTE. The full CDR3 is CASRRGSNTEAFF.